The clone carrying this T cell receptor (beta chain) was seen once. Germline V gene lookup returns CDR1 SGHTA and CDR2 FQGNSA. The CDR3 runs 15 residues. A sample-barcoded 5' primer and a J-beta primer mix were used in a second PCR of roughly 7 to 11 cycles. Using its own MiXCR run on the 5' RACE reads, TCRdb lists one record per CDR3 protein. The table records about 1.8 million distinct CDR3 sequences, just under 50% of them present only once. This entry comes from a study of blood T cells in healthy people across ages. The genes are TRBV7-2 and TRBJ2-1; D ambiguous. The J call is doubtful: the DNA matches TRBJ2-7 better. This TCR was sampled from a woman aged 40 to 50 in good health. Sequencing input: blood. In nucleotides, the CDR3 is TGTGCCAGCAGCCCACAGACGCGGTCCTACAATGAGCAGTACTTC. This translates into CASSPQTRSYNEQYF.